This is a list of T cell receptor beta chains from one sample in a study of blood T cell repertoires in COVID-19. Libraries were prepared by immunoSEQ multiplex PCR; TCRdb keeps only in-frame clonotypes and omits some of them. The sample shows around 160,000 clones, about 82% of them seen only once. The sequenced sample was peripheral blood. Source of these receptors: a woman in her 40s with active or convalescent COVID-19. The CDR3 runs from the conserved cysteine through the conserved F or W. D genes are given only for firm matches. Clone size is shown for a subset of rows, as once, few, many or a class of expanded clone.

j_call: TRBJ1-5
v_call: TRBV2
clone_size: NA
d_call: NA
cdr3_nt: TGTGCCAGCACTCGCTCTGTAGATCAGCCCCAGCATTTT
cdr3_aa: CASTRSVDQPQHF

j_call: TRBJ1-5
v_call: TRBV6-2/TRBV6-3
clone_size: NA
d_call: TRBD1
cdr3_nt: TGTGCCAGCAGTTGGGGACAGGGTCGGCGTGAACGCAATCAGCCCCAGCATTTT
cdr3_aa: CASSWGQGRRERNQPQHF

j_call: TRBJ1-4
v_call: TRBV18
clone_size: NA
d_call: NA
cdr3_nt: TGTGCCAGCTCACCGGCGGCGCCTTTCGGTGAAAAACTGTTTTTT
cdr3_aa: CASSPAAPFGEKLFF

j_call: TRBJ2-7
v_call: TRBV5-4
clone_size: NA
d_call: TRBD1
cdr3_nt: TGTGCCAGCAGCTTAGAGACAGGGGCCTACGAGCAGTACTTC
cdr3_aa: CASSLETGAYEQYF

j_call: TRBJ1-2
v_call: TRBV15
clone_size: NA
d_call: NA
cdr3_nt: TGTGCCACCAGCAGAGCCGACGGGGGCTACACCTTC
cdr3_aa: CATSRADGGYTF

j_call: TRBJ1-5
v_call: TRBV7-2
clone_size: NA
d_call: NA
cdr3_nt: TGTGCCAGCAGCTTAGGAGTCTTTGGGGGGGTCAATCAGCCCCAGCATTTT
cdr3_aa: CASSLGVFGGVNQPQHF

j_call: TRBJ1-2
v_call: TRBV18
clone_size: few
d_call: TRBD1
cdr3_nt: TGTGCCAGCTCACCGGACAGGAATAGCGGCTACACCTTC
cdr3_aa: CASSPDRNSGYTF

j_call: TRBJ2-5
v_call: TRBV5-1
clone_size: once
d_call: NA
cdr3_nt: TGCGCCAGCAGCTCTATGTACCAAGAGACCCAGTACTTC
cdr3_aa: CASSSMYQETQYF

j_call: TRBJ2-3
v_call: TRBV7-2
clone_size: NA
d_call: TRBD2
cdr3_nt: TGTGCCAGCAGCTTGAGCGGGGGAACAGATACGCAGTATTTT
cdr3_aa: CASSLSGGTDTQYF

j_call: TRBJ1-6
v_call: TRBV30
clone_size: NA
d_call: TRBD1
cdr3_nt: TGTGCCTGGAGGGGCCGGCTTGACAGGGTGATCGATAATTCACCCCTCCACTTT
cdr3_aa: CAWRGRLDRVIDNSPLHF

j_call: TRBJ1-6
v_call: TRBV18
clone_size: once
d_call: NA
cdr3_nt: TGTGCCAGCTCCCAGACAGGCTTTGATTCACCCCTCCACTTT
cdr3_aa: CASSQTGFDSPLHF

j_call: TRBJ1-1
v_call: TRBV19
clone_size: NA
d_call: TRBD1
cdr3_nt: TGTGCCAGTAGTTGGGACAGGAACACTGAAGCTTTCTTT
cdr3_aa: CASSWDRNTEAFF

j_call: TRBJ1-2
v_call: TRBV19
clone_size: NA
d_call: NA
cdr3_nt: TGTGCCAGTAGTTGGGCAGGGCGCGTAAACTATGGCTACACCTTC
cdr3_aa: CASSWAGRVNYGYTF

j_call: TRBJ1-2
v_call: TRBV28
clone_size: NA
d_call: NA
cdr3_nt: TGTGCCAGCAGTTCGGACAGATCCTATGGCTACACCTTC
cdr3_aa: CASSSDRSYGYTF

j_call: TRBJ1-2
v_call: TRBV28
clone_size: few
d_call: TRBD1
cdr3_nt: TGTGCCAGCAGTTTCCCCTTAGGACAGGGGGAAGATGGCTACACCTTC
cdr3_aa: CASSFPLGQGEDGYTF

j_call: TRBJ1-6
v_call: TRBV19
clone_size: NA
d_call: NA
cdr3_nt: TGTGCCAGTAGTCCGAACACGCCTTTATACAGACCCAATAATTCACCCCTCCACTTT
cdr3_aa: CASSPNTPLYRPNNSPLHF

j_call: TRBJ1-6
v_call: TRBV4-3
clone_size: NA
d_call: TRBD1
cdr3_nt: TGCGCCAGCAGCCAAGCCCCGGACAGGGTTCATTCACCCCTCCACTTT
cdr3_aa: CASSQAPDRVHSPLHF

j_call: TRBJ1-2
v_call: TRBV24-1
clone_size: NA
d_call: TRBD1
cdr3_nt: TGTGCCACCAGTGATTTGGGGGACAGGGGGGCCTATGGCTACACCTTC
cdr3_aa: CATSDLGDRGAYGYTF

j_call: TRBJ1-5
v_call: TRBV28
clone_size: NA
d_call: NA
cdr3_nt: TGTGCCAGCAGTCTGTTACGGACAGCCTATAGCAATCAGCCCCAGCATTTT
cdr3_aa: CASSLLRTAYSNQPQHF

j_call: TRBJ1-2
v_call: TRBV5-4
clone_size: NA
d_call: NA
cdr3_nt: TGTGCCAGCAGCTTGAACGGACAGAACTATGGCTACACCTTC
cdr3_aa: CASSLNGQNYGYTF

j_call: TRBJ2-7
v_call: TRBV7-9
clone_size: NA
d_call: NA
cdr3_nt: TGTGCCAGCAGTTCAACCTACGAGCAGTACTTC
cdr3_aa: CASSSTYEQYF

j_call: TRBJ1-5
v_call: TRBV6-1
clone_size: NA
d_call: NA
cdr3_nt: TGTGCCAGCAGTGCCGGGTCGGACAGAATGATGAGATTGGGTCAGCCCCAGCATTTT
cdr3_aa: CASSAGSDRMMRLGQPQHF

j_call: TRBJ2-5
v_call: TRBV24-1
clone_size: NA
d_call: TRBD2
cdr3_nt: TGTGCCACCAGTGATTTCGGGGGGGATGGAGAGACCCAGTACTTC
cdr3_aa: CATSDFGGDGETQYF

j_call: TRBJ1-1
v_call: TRBV18
clone_size: once
d_call: NA
cdr3_nt: TGTGCCAGCTCACCACTGGACAGCTCGAACACTGAAGCTTTCTTT
cdr3_aa: CASSPLDSSNTEAFF

j_call: TRBJ1-5
v_call: TRBV19
clone_size: NA
d_call: NA
cdr3_nt: TGTGCCAGTAGTTTCCCCGACGGCCCAAACGGGGTTCAGCCCCAGCATTTT
cdr3_aa: CASSFPDGPNGVQPQHF

j_call: TRBJ1-2
v_call: TRBV28
clone_size: NA
d_call: NA
cdr3_nt: TGTGCCAGCAGTTTCCTAGTCTATGGCTACACCTTC
cdr3_aa: CASSFLVYGYTF

j_call: TRBJ2-6
v_call: TRBV5-1
clone_size: NA
d_call: TRBD2
cdr3_nt: TGCGCCAGCAGCTTGGCGGCGGGAGAGGCCAACGTCCTGACTTTC
cdr3_aa: CASSLAAGEANVLTF

j_call: TRBJ1-1
v_call: TRBV2
clone_size: NA
d_call: NA
cdr3_nt: TGTGCCAGCAGGACAGGTGAGAACACTGAAGCTTTCTTT
cdr3_aa: CASRTGENTEAFF

j_call: TRBJ1-3
v_call: TRBV19
clone_size: NA
d_call: NA
cdr3_nt: TGTGCCAGTAGTATAGGTATCCTTGCCCCTTCGTCGAGCTCTGGAAACACCATATATTTT
cdr3_aa: CASSIGILAPSSSSGNTIYF

j_call: TRBJ2-3
v_call: TRBV3-1/TRBV3-2
clone_size: few
d_call: NA
cdr3_nt: TGTGCCAGCAGCCTCGAAGGTGGGGGGGCCGGAGATACGCAGTATTTT
cdr3_aa: CASSLEGGGAGDTQYF

j_call: TRBJ1-2
v_call: TRBV6-5
clone_size: NA
d_call: NA
cdr3_nt: TGTGCCAGCAGTTCACGGACAGACTATGGCTACACCTTC
cdr3_aa: CASSSRTDYGYTF

j_call: TRBJ1-4
v_call: TRBV5-1
clone_size: NA
d_call: TRBD1
cdr3_nt: TGCGCCAGCAGCTTGGATGGGACAGGAGCTGAAAAACTGTTTTTT
cdr3_aa: CASSLDGTGAEKLFF

j_call: TRBJ1-2
v_call: TRBV6-1
clone_size: few
d_call: NA
cdr3_nt: TGTGCCAGCAGTGAAGCGAGCAGGGCCTATGGCTACACCTTC
cdr3_aa: CASSEASRAYGYTF